This TCR beta chain was captured by sequencing in a study of T-cell memory formation after mild COVID-19. This clonotype came up a few times. Germline V gene data show CDR1 as SGHTA and CDR2 as FQGNSA. The CDR3 runs to 13 residues. Trimming took 6 bases from V and 9 from J, leaving 16 bases between them. TCRdb reanalysed the 5' RACE reads using MiXCR and keeps one entry per CDR3 protein. The sample holds about 350,000 distinct CDR3 sequences, approximately 15% seen once. The chain joins TRBV7-2 to TRBJ2-3; perhaps TRBD2 as D (6 bases). The TCR was taken from a man aged 18 to 35 who had mild COVID-19 (a few samples of this study predate the infection). Cell type and time point are not known. The sequencing input was PBMCs or a T cell subset sorted from them (not recorded which). CDR3 DNA sequence: TGTGCCAGCAGGAAACTAGCTTCCGGCACGCAGTATTTT. Translated: CASRKLASGTQYF. The full variable domain, completed using reference TRBV7-2 and TRBJ2-3, is GAGVSQSPSNKVTEKGKDVELRCDPISGHTALYWYRQSLGQGLEFLIYFQGNSAPDKSGLPSDRFSAERTGGSVSTLTIQRTQQEDSAVYLCASRKLASGTQYFGPGTRLTVL.